The present T cell receptor (beta chain) was sequenced within a study of glioma-infiltrating T cells (dated by TCRdb to between 2015 and 2016). In terms of the full investigation: The low-grade gliomas were WHO grade II oligodendrogliomas or astrocytomas, while the glioblastomas were WHO grade IV tumors sampled at initial diagnosis rather than at recurrent diagnosis. Three low-grade glioma patients, seven or eight primary glioblastoma patients, and three non-glioma patients who contributed non-neoplastic brain tissue made up the paired cohort. Each tissue-infiltrating repertoire was compared with the same patient's peripheral blood repertoire to measure divergence between tissue and blood T-cell populations. For blood libraries, the target was about 4.5- to 10-fold sequencing coverage of 1 million or so peripheral T cells. The study sequenced TCR alpha- and beta-chain repertoires from glioma tissue, from non-neoplastic brain tissue and from matched peripheral blood mononuclear cells. Dexamethasone was administered to glioma patients for six or fewer days before surgery.

The iRepertoire nested amplicon-rescue multiplex PCR (arm-PCR) platform was used to amplify TCR alpha and beta CDR3 regions from RNA. One-step reverse transcription and amplification used about 95-400 ng of tissue mRNA or PBMC total RNA as input. Following bead purification, Illumina adapters were added by a secondary multiplex PCR, and libraries between 200 and 400 bp were gel-purified. Demultiplexing relied on internal 6-nucleotide barcodes carried by the libraries. Sequencing of the libraries was done on an Illumina MiSeq using 2x220 or 2x250 nucleotide paired-end reads. Under the source paper's analysis protocol: Paired reads were merged with FLASH 1.2.11 and aligned to the GRCh37 human genome with BWA-MEM before extracting TRA and TRB reads. For V and J assignment, an IMGT-derived reference of cassette sequences and CDR3 motifs that included pseudogenes was used. Reads were translated in three frames, and productive CDR3s were defined by a C…FGXG motif without stop codons. Clonotypes were defined as unique combinations of V-J cassette pair and CDR3 amino acid sequence. Hamming distance filtering was applied to reads, with thresholds set by the sequence error rate of each sample in mapped regions. The public sequencing data were trimmed at Q25 with fastp and processed into clonotypes with MiXCR by TCRdb, which kept only in-frame beta chains. Rows are unified per CDR3 protein, each entry keeping the most common DNA and genes. The V and J calls come from TCRdb's annotation, not from the publication. For this sample the table gives approximately 400,000 distinct CDR3 sequences, of which approximately 42% were detected only once. The ten largest clones take up approximately 12% of the sample.

At the junction V is shortened by 6 bases and J by 5 bases, with 17 bases in between. As encoded in the germline V gene, CDR1 is LGHNA while CDR2 is YSLEER. The CDR3 sequence holds 15 residues, the cysteine and phenylalanine included. CDR3 DNA only is kept here, 45 bases in frame from base 1. This clonotype appeared a few times. Its antigen is unknown. Base qualities were left out, and no much larger clone turns up one base away. Overall study outcomes, separate from this receptor: The group comparisons were based on small numbers of patients: three non-neoplastic, three low-grade glioma and roughly eight glioblastoma patients. A signature set of shared blood CDR3 motifs marked patients with low tissue-blood divergence and was depleted in highly divergent patients. Tissue and blood shared very few CDR3 sequences, a result attributed to high CDR3 diversity and limited sampling. VJ-independent divergence between tissue and blood was lower than expected in non-neoplastic patients but higher than expected in all gliomas, particularly low-grade gliomas.

Immediately after resection, surgical brain or tumor specimens were cryofrozen in liquid nitrogen, and peripheral blood cells were collected at the same time. Specimen: glioma tissue, nonneoplastic brain tissue, or PBMCs (not recorded which). The TCR sequence derives from a human donor with low-grade glioma or glioblastoma, undergoing nonglioma brain surgery, or in good health (not recorded which). The sequence links TRBV4-3 to TRBJ2-1, with the D call tentatively TRBD1 or TRBD2, each fitting 5 bases. The CDR3 reads as follows: CASRSGAEGHNEQFF. In nucleotide form, the sequence is TGCGCCAGCAGGTCCGGGGCGGAAGGCCACAATGAGCAGTTCTTC.